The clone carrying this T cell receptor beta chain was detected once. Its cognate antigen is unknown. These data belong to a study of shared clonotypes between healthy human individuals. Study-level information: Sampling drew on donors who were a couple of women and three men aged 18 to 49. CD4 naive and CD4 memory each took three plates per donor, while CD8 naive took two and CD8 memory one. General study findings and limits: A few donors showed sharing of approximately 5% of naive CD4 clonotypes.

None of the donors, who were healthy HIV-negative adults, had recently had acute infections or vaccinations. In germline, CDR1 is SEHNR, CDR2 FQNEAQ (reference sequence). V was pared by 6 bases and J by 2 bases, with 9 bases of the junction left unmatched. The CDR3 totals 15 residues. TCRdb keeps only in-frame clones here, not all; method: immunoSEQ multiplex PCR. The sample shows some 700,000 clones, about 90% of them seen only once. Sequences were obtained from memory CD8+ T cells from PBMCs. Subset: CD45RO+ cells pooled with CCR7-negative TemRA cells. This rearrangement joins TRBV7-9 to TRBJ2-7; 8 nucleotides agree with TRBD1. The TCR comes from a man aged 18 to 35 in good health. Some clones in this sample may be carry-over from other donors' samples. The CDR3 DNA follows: TGTGCCAGCAGAGTCGGACAGGGCCTTACCTACGAGCAGTACTTC. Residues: CASRVGQGLTYEQYF.